The source of this TCR beta chain is a study of technical replicates of blood from several donors. Germline V lookup: CDR1 MNHEY, CDR2 SVGAGI. The CDR3 has 16 amino acids. V trimming: 1 base; J trimming: 0 bases; junction bases outside the gene matches: 2. This clone appeared a few times. Profiling relied on immunoSEQ multiplex PCR, and the TCRdb table lists in-frame clones only, not all of them. Among 80,000 to 100,000 clones listed, 92% were seen once. Sequencing was done on a sample of T cells isolated from PBMCs. This clonotype was sampled from a human donor in good health. This rearrangement joins TRBV6-5 to TRBJ1-3; TRBD1 matches 8 bases. CDR3 coding DNA: TGTGCCAGCAGTTACTTTACAGGGGGCTCTGGAAACACCATATATTTT. Its translation is CASSYFTGGSGNTIYF.